This T cell receptor (beta chain) was sequenced during a study of blood T cell repertoires in COVID-19. Across the study: The United States, Italy and Spain were the sources of the acute and convalescent COVID-19 samples.

V was shortened by 5 bases and J by 6 bases, with 14 bases between the two germline ends. CDR1 and CDR2 from the germline V gene are SEHNR and FQNEAQ (reference sequence). This CDR3 spans 14 amino acids. Participants spanned ages roughly 18 to 95 years and resided in about 25 US areas. Cohort assignment relied on participant-reported clinical history. In the source study's methods: Reference gene primer amplification yielded estimated nucleated cell counts. Sequenced by immunoSEQ multiplex PCR; TCRdb stores in-frame clones only, minus some. V and J calls and clone size are as listed in that table; D and trimming were resolved from the DNA. The sample has around 180,000 clones; around 80% are singletons.

The source material was PBMCs or T cells enriched from blood (not recorded which). The rearrangement uses TRBV7-9 and TRBJ2-1; no clear D. This TCR came from a man over 45 who had recovered from COVID-19. DNA of the CDR3: TGTGCCAGCAGCCCCGGGTCTTTCCGCAATGAGCAGTTCTTC. It is translated as CASSPGSFRNEQFF.